This TCR beta chain was found in a study of cytomegalovirus exposure and HLA in healthy donors. Study-level findings and limits: Accurate prediction of HLA-A and HLA-B alleles (for most subjects) was reportedly achieved from TCR beta sequences. A later analysis appeared to link common viral pathogens to several of the most significant clusters.

As regards this clone: Its matching antigen is unknown.

The PCR employed 60 Vbeta primers together with 13 Jbeta primers. Generated by immunoSEQ multiplex PCR, the TCRdb table keeps only in-frame clones and is missing some. In the table there are 120,000 or so clones, 79% of which are singletons. CDR3 length: 12 amino acids. V dropped 6 bases and J dropped 6 bases, with 10 bases sitting between them. The germline V gene has CDR1 MNHGY and CDR2 SVAAGI. Those who donated were healthy bone marrow donors. This receptor was obtained from a man younger than 40 in good health and CMV-seropositive. Sequenced sample: PBMCs. The gene calls are TRBV6-9 and TRBJ2-3; a possible D gene is TRBD2 (5 bases). The DNA for the CDR3 is TGTGCCAGCAGCCAGACGGGGGATACGCAGTATTTT. It specifies CASSQTGDTQYF.